These T cell receptor beta chains were read from a single sample in a study of blood T cell repertoires in COVID-19. This table comes from immunoSEQ multiplex PCR, and its TCRdb copy is limited to in-frame clones, with some not included. The sample yields approximately 440,000 clones, roughly 88% seen once. Source material: peripheral blood. The receptors were sampled from a woman aged 50 to 60 with COVID-19, enrolled during active disease. Both conserved end residues are part of each CDR3. The D gene is left open where the match is weak. Some rows have no size entry. The others give once, few or many, or a class for an expanded clone.

TGTGCCAGCAGCCCCGGGACAGGGGGAAATACGCAGTATTTT CASSPGTGGNTQYF TRBJ2-3 NA TRBD1 TRBV13
TGTGCCAGCAGCTTACGCGAGAATAATGAAAAACTGTTTTTT CASSLRENNEKLFF TRBJ1-4 NA NA TRBV7-9
TGTGCCAGCAGTTCCGACAGCCTCTATGGCTACACCTTC CASSSDSLYGYTF TRBJ1-2 NA NA TRBV27
TGTGCCAGCTCACAGTCCAGGACTCATGGTAGTGAAGCTTTCTTT CASSQSRTHGSEAFF TRBJ1-1 NA NA TRBV18
TGCGCCAGCAGCCGGGCGACAGGGGTATGGGGCTACACCTTC CASSRATGVWGYTF TRBJ1-2 NA TRBD1 TRBV4-1
TGTGCCAGCAGCCAAGATTTAGGGGGCGAGCAGTACTTC CASSQDLGGEQYF TRBJ2-7 NA NA TRBV14
TGTGCCAGCGGAGGACAGGGGGTCGCAGATACGCAGTATTTT CASGGQGVADTQYF TRBJ2-3 NA TRBD1 TRBV6-5
TGTGCCAGTAGTCTCCGGCAGGGCGGCACTGAAGCTTTCTTT CASSLRQGGTEAFF TRBJ1-1 NA NA TRBV19
TGCGCCAGCAGTCTAACACGGGGGGCCGGGGAGCTGTTTTTT CASSLTRGAGELFF TRBJ2-2 few TRBD2 TRBV10-1
TGTGCCAGCAGGGGACTTCTCGGGGATAATGAGCAGTTCTTC CASRGLLGDNEQFF TRBJ2-1 NA NA TRBV2
TGTGCCAGCAGTTTTGACAGGGGTCGGGTGAACACTGAAGCTTTCTTT CASSFDRGRVNTEAFF TRBJ1-1 once TRBD1 TRBV27
TGCGCCAGCAGTTTTACTAGAAGGAGCACAGATACGCAGTATTTT CASSFTRRSTDTQYF TRBJ2-3 NA NA TRBV10-2
TGTGCCAGCAGCGAGGGACAGGCGACCTACGAGCAGTACTTC CASSEGQATYEQYF TRBJ2-7 NA TRBD1 TRBV9
TGTGCCAGCAGCTCGAGCGGGACAATGGAGCAGTTCTTC CASSSSGTMEQFF TRBJ2-1 NA NA TRBV7-3
TGTGCCAGCAGTTGGGACTTAAATGAGCAGTTCTTC CASSWDLNEQFF TRBJ2-1 NA NA TRBV12-3/TRBV12-4
TGTGCCAGCAACCGGCAGGGAGGCAACAATGAGCAGTTCTTC CASNRQGGNNEQFF TRBJ2-1 NA NA TRBV5-4
TGTGCCAGCAGGAGGGGACTAGCTTACACCGGGGAGCTGTTTTTT CASRRGLAYTGELFF TRBJ2-2 NA TRBD2 TRBV6-5
TGTGCCAGTAGTATATTGGGGGGGGATCAGCCCCAGCATTTT CASSILGGDQPQHF TRBJ1-5 NA NA TRBV19
TGTGCAACCCGAACGAGGGACACAGGGTTCTTC CATRTRDTGFF TRBJ2-1 NA NA TRBV28
TGCGCCAGCAGCCCGGGACTGCCATCTGGGGCCAACGTCCTGACTTTC CASSPGLPSGANVLTF TRBJ2-6 NA NA TRBV5-1
TGTGCCAGCGGCTCTCGGACAGAGTCTGACTACACCTTC CASGSRTESDYTF TRBJ1-2 NA NA TRBV6-5
TGTGCCAGTAGTATGGCGCGATGGGCCGGGACTAGGGGGACAGATACGCAGTATTTT CASSMARWAGTRGTDTQYF TRBJ2-3 NA TRBD2 TRBV19
TGTGCCAGCAGTCCAAGGTTTGGGACACACCTCTACGAGCAGTACTTC CASSPRFGTHLYEQYF TRBJ2-7 NA NA TRBV27
TGTGCCAGCTGGGTGATGGCAGGCTTGAACACTGAAGCTTTCTTT CASWVMAGLNTEAFF TRBJ1-1 NA NA TRBV6-5
TGTGCCAGCAGCTTAGGCGTTGCGAGCTCCTACGAGCAGTACTTC CASSLGVASSYEQYF TRBJ2-7 NA NA TRBV13
TGCGCCAGCAGCTTGTTCATCCTAGCGGGGGGTACCTACAATGAGCAGTTCTTC CASSLFILAGGTYNEQFF TRBJ2-1 NA TRBD2 TRBV5-1
TGTGCCAGCAGCCGGGACACTGACTATGGCTACACCTTC CASSRDTDYGYTF TRBJ1-2 NA NA TRBV6-5
TGTGCCAGCAGCTTTATGCGGGGGGGCACAGATACGCAGTATTTT CASSFMRGGTDTQYF TRBJ2-3 once TRBD2 TRBV11-2
TGTGCCAGCAGCGGACTGGACAGTGCGTTGGAGACCCAGTACTTC CASSGLDSALETQYF TRBJ2-5 NA NA TRBV6-5
TGTGCCAGCAGCATCGACCCGACTGCTTTCTCTGGGGCCAACGTCCTGACTTTC CASSIDPTAFSGANVLTF TRBJ2-6 NA NA TRBV9
TGTGCCACCCGAGAACAGGGGAACACCGGGGAGCTGTTTTTT CATREQGNTGELFF TRBJ2-2 NA NA TRBV18
TGTGCCAGCAAAGGACAGGGACATTCACCCCTCCACTTT CASKGQGHSPLHF TRBJ1-6 NA TRBD1 TRBV9
TGCAGCGTTAGACAGGGTGGTTCGGGCACTGAAGCTTTCTTT CSVRQGGSGTEAFF TRBJ1-1 NA TRBD1 TRBV29-1
TGTGCCAGCAGCCAAGATGTTCCGGCCAGGGTCGCCGAAAAACTGTTTTTT CASSQDVPARVAEKLFF TRBJ1-4 NA NA TRBV3-1/TRBV3-2
TGTGCCAGTAATCTTAACAGGGCAACCGGGGAGCTGTTTTTT CASNLNRATGELFF TRBJ2-2 NA NA TRBV19
TGTGCCAGCAGTGAAATCGTCAGAGGGAACTATGGCTACACCTTC CASSEIVRGNYGYTF TRBJ1-2 NA NA TRBV6-1
TGCGCCAGCAGTCGCAGGGACAGGGGGCAGGATACGCAGTATTTT CASSRRDRGQDTQYF TRBJ2-3 NA TRBD1 TRBV4-1
TGTGCCTGGAGTGCGGGACAGGGAGCACCCCTCCACTTT CAWSAGQGAPLHF TRBJ1-6 NA TRBD1 TRBV30
TGTGCCAGCAGCCGGGACACCAGTTCTAACTATGGCTACACCTTC CASSRDTSSNYGYTF TRBJ1-2 NA NA TRBV5-4
TGTGCCAGTAGTATAGATCGGGAGGGGGGGGCTCAAAATGAGCAGTTCTTC CASSIDREGGAQNEQFF TRBJ2-1 NA TRBD2 TRBV19
TGTGCCTGGAGTGAACTAGCGGACACTGAAGCTTTCTTT CAWSELADTEAFF TRBJ1-1 NA NA TRBV30
TGCAGCGTTGAAGGAGGGAAAGCTCCTTTTGGATCCGGCACAGATACGCAGTATTTT CSVEGGKAPFGSGTDTQYF TRBJ2-3 NA NA TRBV29-1
TGTGCCAGCAGTTACTCAAAGGGGGTTGAAGCTTTCTTT CASSYSKGVEAFF TRBJ1-1 NA NA TRBV6-6
TGTGCCAGCAGTTACGGAGCGGGAGAGGCCTACGAGCAGTACTTC CASSYGAGEAYEQYF TRBJ2-7 NA TRBD2 TRBV6-5
TGTGCCAGCAGCCTTCAGGGGAACTATGGCTACACCTTC CASSLQGNYGYTF TRBJ1-2 NA NA TRBV14
TGTGCCAGCAGCTCGGGACAGCAGAACACCGGGGAGCTGTTTTTT CASSSGQQNTGELFF TRBJ2-2 NA TRBD1 TRBV11-1
TGTGCCAGCAGCCCCCGGGTCACTAATGAAAAACTGTTTTTT CASSPRVTNEKLFF TRBJ1-4 few NA TRBV9
TGTGCCAGCAGCCAAGTTACCGGGTTCTCTGGGGCCAACGTCCTGACTTTC CASSQVTGFSGANVLTF TRBJ2-6 NA NA TRBV4-2
TGTGCCACCAGTGTTGGAGACGGCTACTACAATGAGCAGTTCTTC CATSVGDGYYNEQFF TRBJ2-1 NA NA TRBV24-1
TGTGCCAGCAGCTTTAGAGGCCCGAGTCATGGCTACACCTTC CASSFRGPSHGYTF TRBJ1-2 NA NA TRBV7-9
TGTGCCAGCAGCGTAGGGGCTCGGCACAGGAATGATGGCTACACCTTC CASSVGARHRNDGYTF TRBJ1-2 NA NA TRBV9
TGTGCCAGCAGCTTATTTAAATTGGACTTGAGAAAAGAGACCCAGTACTTC CASSLFKLDLRKETQYF TRBJ2-5 NA NA TRBV11-2
TGTGCCAGCAGCTTTGACAGGGGGAACTACGAGCAGTACTTC CASSFDRGNYEQYF TRBJ2-7 NA TRBD1 TRBV5-4
TGTGCCAGCAGCTTAGGAACCGCAGATTTCTATGGCTACACCTTC CASSLGTADFYGYTF TRBJ1-2 once NA TRBV7-8
TGTGCCAGCAGCTTGGACAGGGGGCCGGGGGAGCTGTTTTTT CASSLDRGPGELFF TRBJ2-2 NA TRBD1 TRBV5-4
TGTGCCAGCAGCCTAGAAGGACAGGGGGGAAACTATGGCTACACCTTC CASSLEGQGGNYGYTF TRBJ1-2 NA TRBD1 TRBV7-9
TGTGCCTGTCCAACGCCGGGGGAGCAGTTCTTC CACPTPGEQFF TRBJ2-1 NA NA TRBV30